The 11 T cell receptor beta chains listed next were all sequenced from one sample in a study of T cells in Graves' hyperthyroidism and ophthalmopathy. Researchers took RNA transcripts and amplified the TCR beta CDR3 regions from them. The primer set for the first-round RT-PCR of the TCR CDR3 was HTBI. TCRdb used MiXCR to reprocess the multiplex PCR reads, holding one entry per CDR3 protein. The sample has around 300,000 distinct CDR3 sequences; approximately 14% are singletons. Sequenced input: blood. The receptors shown here come from a woman in her thirties or forties with Graves' ophthalmopathy.

In this sample, this clonotype turned up a few times. The chain uses TRBV20-1 and TRBJ1-3; D unclear. The CDR3 consists of 13 residues. Germline assignment: CDR1 DFQATT and CDR2 SNEGSKA (reference sequence). The V and J ends lost 2 bases and 3 bases respectively, with 8 bases between them. The chain's CDR3 is CSARWEHGNTIYF. As DNA, the CDR3 is TGCAGTGCTAGATGGGAGCATGGAAACACCATATATTTT.

This clonotype came up many times. This chain joins TRBV12-5 and TRBJ1-1; no clear D gene. Per germline, CDR1 LGHNT and CDR2 FRNRAP. V dropped 2 bases and J dropped 0 bases, with 7 bases sitting between them. There are 14 residues in the CDR3. The CDR3 DNA reads as TGTGCTAGTGGTTTGCGGGTTATGAACACTGAAGCTTTCTTT. It encodes CASGLRVMNTEAFF. The complete variable domain, with remaining parts taken from reference TRBV12-5 and TRBJ1-1, reads DARVTQTPRHKVTEMGQEVTMRCQPILGHNTVFWYRQTMMQGLELLAYFRNRAPLDDSGMPKDRFSAEMPDATLATLKIQPSEPRDSAVYFCASGLRVMNTEAFFGQGTRLTVV.

This clonotype has ten or more counts. The CDR3 here is CASSSGMSREQYF. The CDR3 DNA is TGTGCCAGCAGTTCCGGGATGAGTCGCGAGCAGTACTTC. J is TRBJ2-7 and V is TRBV7-9; tentatively, D is TRBD2 (5 bases). The V end was cut by 6 bases, the J end by 6 bases, with 15 bases between. Germline V gives CDR1 SEHNR, CDR2 FQNEAQ (reference sequence). CDR3 length: 13 residues.

The chain couples TRBV14 to TRBJ1-4; D call uncertain. Trimming left V 4 bases short and J 10 bases short, with 13 bases between. The CDR3 is 13 amino acids. The germline V gene has CDR1 SGHDN and CDR2 FVKESK. CDR3: CASSLDGRGKLFF. CDR3 DNA: TGTGCCAGCAGCCTCGACGGGCGCGGAAAACTGTTTTTT.

This clonotype has only a few counts. The germline gene is not matched at one end of the junction; a read error may be the cause. The V and J genes are TRBV30 and TRBJ2-1; TRBD2 might be the D (6 bases). This CDR3 contains 16 residues. Germline V gives CDR1 GTSNPN, CDR2 SVGIG (reference sequence). The CDR3 nucleotides are TGTGCCTGGAGTGTAGGAGGGTGGACCTCCCACAATGAGCAGTTCTTC. Encoded protein: CAWSVGGWTSHNEQFF.

This clonotype was counted many times. The chain links TRBV2 to TRBJ1-4; D ambiguous. The ends were cut back, 3 bases at V and 0 bases at J, with 8 bases in the middle. Germline loops: CDR1 SNHLY, CDR2 FYNNEI. The CDR3 is made up of 15 amino acids. CDR3 amino acids: CASSDLGATNEKLFF. In DNA form, the CDR3 reads TGTGCCAGCAGTGACCTCGGTGCAACTAATGAAAAACTGTTTTTT.

This sequence joins TRBV28 and TRBJ1-1, with 9 bases lining up with TRBD1. V shed 6 bases and J 7 bases; nucleotides not matched to a gene: 6. This CDR3 comprises 13 residues. Germline CDR1 MDHEN, CDR2 SYDVKM. CDR3 residues: CASRDRGIIEAFF. The CDR3 DNA is TGTGCCAGCAGGGACAGGGGCATCATTGAAGCTTTCTTT.

This clonotype was seen ten or more times. The V gene is TRBV3-1, the J gene TRBJ1-4; 7 nucleotides align to TRBD1. Germline CDR1 LGHDT, CDR2 YNNKEL (reference sequence). Unmatched junction bases numbered 1, after V lost 4 bases and J lost 2 bases. This CDR3 has 14 residues. The CDR3 protein is CASSLQGTNEKLFF. The CDR3 DNA reads as TGTGCCAGCAGCCTACAGGGGACTAATGAAAAACTGTTTTTT.

This clonotype was counted ten times or more. The genes are TRBV28 and TRBJ2-6; 8 bases map to TRBD1. The trim removed 9 bases at V and 4 bases at J, leaving 20 bases unmatched. Germline V lookup: CDR1 MDHEN, CDR2 SYDVKM. This CDR3 contains 19 residues. For the CDR3, the DNA is TGTGCCAGTACCCCTGATGGGCAGGGGGCGCCTTTAGGGGCCAACGTCCTGACTTTC. It translates to CASTPDGQGAPLGANVLTF.

At least ten counts were recorded for this clonotype. The rearrangement uses TRBV7-8 and TRBJ1-2; D might be TRBD1 (5 bases). V was cut by 8 bases and J by 2 bases, with 12 bases left in between. Per germline, CDR1 SGHVS and CDR2 FQNEAQ. The length of the CDR3 is 13 residues. The DNA for the CDR3 is TGTGCCAGCGGACGGGGCTTAAACTATGGCTACACCTTC. This translates into CASGRGLNYGYTF.

This clonotype was counted many times. This chain uses TRBV12-3 or TRBV12-4 with TRBJ2-1; TRBD1 matches 9 bases. The CDR3 runs 16 residues. Trimming cost V 2 bases and J 3 bases; bases outside gene matches: 5. The CDR3 coding sequence is TGTGCCAGCAGTTTAACGGGACAGGGAATCTACAATGAGCAGTTCTTC. It is translated as CASSLTGQGIYNEQFF.